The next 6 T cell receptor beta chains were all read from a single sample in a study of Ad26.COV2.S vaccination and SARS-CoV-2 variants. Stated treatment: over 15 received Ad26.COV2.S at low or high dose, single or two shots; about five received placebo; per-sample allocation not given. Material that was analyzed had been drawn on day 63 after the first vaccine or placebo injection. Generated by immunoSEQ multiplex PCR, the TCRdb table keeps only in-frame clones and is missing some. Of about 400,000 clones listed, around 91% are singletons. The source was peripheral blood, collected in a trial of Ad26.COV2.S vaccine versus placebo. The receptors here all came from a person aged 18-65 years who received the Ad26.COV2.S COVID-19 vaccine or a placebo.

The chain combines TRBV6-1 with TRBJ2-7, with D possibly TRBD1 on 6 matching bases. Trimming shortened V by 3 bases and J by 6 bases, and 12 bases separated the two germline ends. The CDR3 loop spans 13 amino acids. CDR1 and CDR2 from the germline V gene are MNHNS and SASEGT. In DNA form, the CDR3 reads TGTGCCAGCAGTGACCAACAGGGCTTCGAGCAGTACTTC. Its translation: CASSDQQGFEQYF.

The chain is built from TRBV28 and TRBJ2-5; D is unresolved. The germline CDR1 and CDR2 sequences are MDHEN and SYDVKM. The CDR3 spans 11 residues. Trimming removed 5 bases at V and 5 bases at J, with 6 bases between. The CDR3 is CASSRSETQYF. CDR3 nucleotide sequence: TGTGCCAGCAGTCGAAGTGAGACCCAGTACTTC.

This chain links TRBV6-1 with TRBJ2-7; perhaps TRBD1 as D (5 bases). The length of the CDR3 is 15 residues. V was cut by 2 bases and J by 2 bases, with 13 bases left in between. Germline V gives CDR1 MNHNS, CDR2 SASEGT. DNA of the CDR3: TGTGCCAGCAGTGAAAGGGCAGGGTTCACCTACGAGCAGTACTTC. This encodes CASSERAGFTYEQYF.

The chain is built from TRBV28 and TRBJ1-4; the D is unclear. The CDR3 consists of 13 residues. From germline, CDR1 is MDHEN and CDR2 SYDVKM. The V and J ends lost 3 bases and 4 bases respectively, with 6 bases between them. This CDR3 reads CASSFGNNEKLFF. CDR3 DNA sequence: TGTGCCAGCAGTTTCGGGAATAATGAAAAACTGTTTTTT.

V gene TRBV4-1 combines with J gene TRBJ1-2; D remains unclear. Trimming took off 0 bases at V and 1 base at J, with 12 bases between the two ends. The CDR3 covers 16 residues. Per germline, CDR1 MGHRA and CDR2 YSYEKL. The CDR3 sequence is CASSQDRAPLNYGYTF. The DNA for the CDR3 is TGCGCCAGCAGCCAAGATAGGGCACCCCTTAACTATGGCTACACCTTC.

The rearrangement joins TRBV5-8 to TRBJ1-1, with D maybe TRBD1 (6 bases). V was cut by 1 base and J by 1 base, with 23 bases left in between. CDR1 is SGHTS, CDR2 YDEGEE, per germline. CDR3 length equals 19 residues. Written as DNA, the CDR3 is TGTGCCAGCAGCTTGCCGCCATGGGGGGGCGAATACTGGAACACTGAAGCTTTCTTT. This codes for CASSLPPWGGEYWNTEAFF.